These 3 T cell receptor beta chains were sequenced from one sample in a study of cytomegalovirus exposure and HLA in healthy donors. The PCR had 60 Vbeta and 13 Jbeta primers. Assay: immunoSEQ multiplex PCR; the TCRdb copy retains only in-frame clones and omits some. The profile shows around 92,000 clones, around 81% of them singletons. The sample comprised PBMCs. These receptors were collected from a man younger than 35 in good health and CMV-seronegative.

As to this clone: Mismatch with germline at one junction end may stem from a read error. The sample contains more than one DNA sequence encoding this CDR3. CDR3 loop: CAISEGLNRGQSEQYF. CDR3 nucleotides: TGCGCCATCAGTGAAGGTCTTAACAGGGGGCAGAGCGAGCAGTACTTC. The chain employs TRBV10-3 and TRBJ2-7; 9 nucleotides line up with TRBD1. Per the germline V gene, CDR1 is ENHRY and CDR2 is SYGVKD. The CDR3 sequence is 16 residues long.

This clone turned up a few times. The CDR3 spells CASLPGLAGALDTQYF. The CDR3 DNA reads as TGCGCCAGCCTTCCCGGACTAGCGGGGGCCTTGGATACGCAGTATTTT. J is TRBJ2-3 and V is TRBV4-1, with 13 bases matching TRBD2. The CDR3 sequence is 16 residues long. The J segment lost 6 bases and the V segment lost 8 bases, leaving 11 bases of the junction unmatched. CDR1 is MGHRA, CDR2 YSYEKL, per germline.

As regards this clone: Germline and junction disagree at one end, which may indicate a read error. This chain joins TRBV7-7 and TRBJ2-5, with 11 positions matching TRBD2. The CDR3 is 16 amino acids. Germline CDR1 and CDR2: SSHAT and FNYEAQ (reference sequence). CDR3 sequence: CASSPFSGGAAQTQYF. The CDR3 DNA reads as TGTGCTAGCAGCCCATTTAGCGGGGGGGCTGCTCAGACCCAGTACTTC.